These T cell receptor beta chains were read from a single sample in a study of blood T cell repertoires in COVID-19. The table came from immunoSEQ multiplex PCR; TCRdb's copy has only in-frame clones and leaves some out. The table includes about 400,000 clones, nearly 90% detected once. Sequencing was performed on PBMCs or T cells enriched from blood (not recorded which). These receptor sequences come from a woman aged 25 to 39 who had recovered from COVID-19. CDR3s include the opening cysteine and the closing phenylalanine or tryptophan. The order of the fields is D gene, J gene, V gene, clone size, CDR3 protein, CDR3 DNA. D genes are given only for firm matches. Clone size is shown for a subset of rows, as once, few, many or a class of expanded clone.

D gene: NA
J gene: TRBJ1-2
V gene: TRBV12-3/TRBV12-4
clone size: NA
CDR3 protein: CASSFLQGGEGTF
CDR3 DNA: TGTGCCAGCAGTTTTCTCCAGGGAGGGGAGGGTACCTTC

D gene: TRBD1
J gene: TRBJ1-5
V gene: TRBV30
clone size: NA
CDR3 protein: CAWSPGQVRNQPQHF
CDR3 DNA: TGTGCCTGGAGTCCGGGACAGGTACGCAATCAGCCCCAGCATTTT

D gene: TRBD1
J gene: TRBJ1-2
V gene: TRBV27
clone size: NA
CDR3 protein: CASSSGQVYGYTF
CDR3 DNA: TGTGCCAGCAGTTCGGGACAGGTCTATGGCTACACCTTC

D gene: TRBD1
J gene: TRBJ1-5
V gene: TRBV2
clone size: once
CDR3 protein: CASRGQGVLNQPQHF
CDR3 DNA: TGTGCCAGCAGGGGTCAGGGGGTACTAAATCAGCCCCAGCATTTT

D gene: TRBD2
J gene: TRBJ2-3
V gene: TRBV6-2/TRBV6-3
clone size: NA
CDR3 protein: CASSYAGLARGPTDTQYF
CDR3 DNA: TGTGCCAGCAGTTACGCGGGACTAGCGAGGGGACCTACAGATACGCAGTATTTT

D gene: TRBD1
J gene: TRBJ2-6
V gene: TRBV28
clone size: once
CDR3 protein: CASSLGTASGANVLTF
CDR3 DNA: TGTGCCAGCAGTTTAGGGACAGCCTCTGGGGCCAACGTCCTGACTTTC

D gene: TRBD2
J gene: TRBJ2-3
V gene: TRBV7-2
clone size: NA
CDR3 protein: CASSLGLAPDTQYF
CDR3 DNA: TGTGCCAGCAGCCTAGGACTAGCCCCAGATACGCAGTATTTT

D gene: NA
J gene: TRBJ1-4
V gene: TRBV6-2/TRBV6-3
clone size: NA
CDR3 protein: CASSYSRQIATNEKLFF
CDR3 DNA: TGTGCCAGCAGTTACTCCCGACAGATTGCAACTAATGAAAAACTGTTTTTT

D gene: TRBD1
J gene: TRBJ1-6
V gene: TRBV30
clone size: NA
CDR3 protein: CACRTGSNSPLHF
CDR3 DNA: TGTGCCTGCAGGACAGGGAGTAATTCACCCCTCCACTTT

D gene: NA
J gene: TRBJ2-1
V gene: TRBV4-1
clone size: NA
CDR3 protein: CASSQGTMRVSGEQFF
CDR3 DNA: TGCGCCAGCAGCCAAGGGACTATGAGGGTTTCGGGTGAGCAGTTCTTC

D gene: TRBD1
J gene: TRBJ1-2
V gene: TRBV5-1
clone size: NA
CDR3 protein: CASSLAQGAFYGYTF
CDR3 DNA: TGCGCCAGCAGCTTAGCACAGGGGGCTTTTTATGGCTACACCTTC

D gene: NA
J gene: TRBJ1-1
V gene: TRBV19
clone size: NA
CDR3 protein: CASSHRVLNTEAFF
CDR3 DNA: TGTGCCAGTAGTCACAGGGTTTTAAACACTGAAGCTTTCTTT

D gene: NA
J gene: TRBJ1-5
V gene: TRBV18
clone size: few
CDR3 protein: CASSTSAGSRNQPQHF
CDR3 DNA: TGTGCCAGCTCAACTTCAGCCGGGAGTAGAAATCAGCCCCAGCATTTT

D gene: TRBD1
J gene: TRBJ1-2
V gene: TRBV30
clone size: NA
CDR3 protein: CAWSVTGGVYGYTF
CDR3 DNA: TGTGCCTGGAGTGTAACAGGGGGCGTCTATGGCTACACCTTC

D gene: NA
J gene: TRBJ1-1
V gene: TRBV19
clone size: NA
CDR3 protein: CASSMGAVPPKAFF
CDR3 DNA: TGTGCCAGTAGTATGGGAGCTGTCCCCCCGAAAGCTTTCTTT

D gene: NA
J gene: TRBJ2-7
V gene: TRBV4-2
clone size: NA
CDR3 protein: CASSQDQYSVSYEQYF
CDR3 DNA: TGTGCCAGCAGCCAAGATCAATATAGTGTGTCCTACGAGCAGTACTTC

D gene: TRBD2
J gene: TRBJ2-7
V gene: TRBV6-6
clone size: NA
CDR3 protein: CASRPSGTEQYF
CDR3 DNA: TGTGCCAGCAGACCTAGCGGGACGGAGCAGTACTTC

D gene: NA
J gene: TRBJ1-1
V gene: TRBV15
clone size: once
CDR3 protein: CATSRDVSWLNTEAFF
CDR3 DNA: TGTGCCACCAGCAGAGATGTTTCTTGGCTGAACACTGAAGCTTTCTTT

D gene: NA
J gene: TRBJ1-1
V gene: TRBV29-1
clone size: NA
CDR3 protein: CSARREGSEAFF
CDR3 DNA: TGCAGCGCTCGGAGGGAGGGGTCTGAAGCTTTCTTT